This T cell receptor beta chain was identified in a study of shared clonotypes between healthy human individuals. Findings of the study overall: Shared clonotypes across all four donors exceeded non-shared ones in generation probability. Rarefaction indicated that sorted-subset sequencing remained incomplete although depth was large. It was observed that approximately 5% of naive CD4 clonotypes were shared across a handful of donors.

Terminally differentiated effector memory CD45RA+ cells were excluded by CCR7 positive selection of CD45RO-negative cells. In replicate PCRs of sorted subsets, roughly 200 ng DNA, tens of thousands of T cell genomes, was used. Sequencing used immunoSEQ multiplex PCR; TCRdb keeps in-frame clones, though not all of them. The repertoire consists of around 580,000 clones, with 98% occurring once and the leading ten covering 0.25% to 0.35%. Comments on this clone: Its antigen remains unidentified.

The CDR3 has 15 amino acids. CDR1 and CDR2 (germline): LGHNA, YSLEER. V was clipped by 0 bases and J by 4 bases; unmatched bases: 3. This TCR came from a man aged 30 to 45 in good health. This chain links TRBV4-3 with TRBJ2-1, with TRBD1 matching over 7 bases. The source material was naive CD8+ T cells sorted from blood. CDR3 coding DNA: TGCGCCAGCAGCCAAGATGGGACAGAGTACAATGAGCAGTTCTTC. This codes for CASSQDGTEYNEQFF.